This entry is about one T cell receptor beta chain. What it binds is not known. This sample was included in a study of T cell responses to AZD1222 COVID-19 vaccine. General study results and limits: Spike-specific TCR depth and breadth grew after two AZD1222 doses.

Repertoires were generated with immunoSEQ multiplex PCR, while TCRdb's copy carries only in-frame clones and drops some. This table holds fewer than 150,000 clones, approximately 85% found once. This CDR3 has 14 residues. The V end lost 6 bases, the J end lost 2 bases, and 16 bases lay between the germline ends. The germline gives CDR1 SQVTM, CDR2 ANQGSEA. The sequencing used peripheral blood, collected on day 0 of AZD1222 vaccination. This receptor was taken from an adult in good health. The J gene is TRBJ1-2, the V gene TRBV29-1; D perhaps matches TRBD1 (5 bases). For the CDR3, the DNA is TGCAGCGTCCTCTCAGGACACAACAACTATGGCTACACCTTC. Its protein product is CSVLSGHNNYGYTF.